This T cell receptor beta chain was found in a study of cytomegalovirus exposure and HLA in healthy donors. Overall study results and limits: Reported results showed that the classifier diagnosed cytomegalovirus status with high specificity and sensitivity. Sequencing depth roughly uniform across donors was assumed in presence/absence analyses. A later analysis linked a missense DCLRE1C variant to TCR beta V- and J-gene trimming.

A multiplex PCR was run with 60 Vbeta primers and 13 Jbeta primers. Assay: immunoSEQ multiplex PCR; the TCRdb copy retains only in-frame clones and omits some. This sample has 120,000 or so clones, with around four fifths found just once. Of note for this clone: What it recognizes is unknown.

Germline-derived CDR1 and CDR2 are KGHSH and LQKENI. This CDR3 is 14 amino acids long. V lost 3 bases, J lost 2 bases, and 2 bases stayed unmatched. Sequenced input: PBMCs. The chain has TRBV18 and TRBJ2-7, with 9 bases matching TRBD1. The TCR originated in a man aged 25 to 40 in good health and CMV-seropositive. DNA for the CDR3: TGTGCCAGCTCACCCGGACAGGGGACCTACGAGCAGTACTTC. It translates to CASSPGQGTYEQYF.